The present entry profiles one T cell receptor beta chain with its context. The data originate from a study of cytomegalovirus exposure and HLA in healthy donors. After removal of 5 bases from V and 5 bases from J, the junction contained 5 bases not matched to a gene. The germline V gene has CDR1 MNHEY and CDR2 SMNVEV (reference sequence). The CDR3 contains 14 residues. The PCR was carried out with 60 Vbeta primers and 13 Jbeta primers. Sequencing used immunoSEQ multiplex PCR; TCRdb keeps in-frame clones, though not all of them. This repertoire shows about 130,000 clones, around 80% found once; its top ten account for 2% to 3%.

Sequenced: PBMCs. V is TRBV27 and J is TRBJ1-1; 10 nucleotides align to TRBD1. This clonotype was obtained from a man between 50 and 59 years old in good health and CMV-seronegative. The CDR3 coding sequence is TGTGCCAGCAGTCGACAGGGGGCCGTTACTGAAGCTTTCTTT. It translates to CASSRQGAVTEAFF.